Each of the 12 T cell receptor beta chains below was sequenced from the same sample in a study of cytomegalovirus exposure and HLA in healthy donors. Libraries were prepared by immunoSEQ multiplex PCR; TCRdb keeps only in-frame clonotypes and omits some of them. Seen here are under 400,000 clones, 70% to 90% observed once, and the top ten hold roughly 0.82%. Sequenced: PBMCs. These receptors were obtained from a young woman in good health and CMV-seronegative.

The chain employs TRBV27 and TRBJ2-1; perhaps TRBD2 as D (5 bases). Germline CDR1 and CDR2: MNHEY and SMNVEV (reference sequence). Trimming took 2 bases from V and 8 from J, leaving 16 bases between them. The CDR3 totals 15 residues. The CDR3, as DNA: TGTGCCAGCAGTTTAAAGGACCGACTCGGGGATGAGCAGTTCTTC. It encodes CASSLKDRLGDEQFF.

The chain joins TRBV5-1 to TRBJ1-2, with D possibly matching TRBD1 (6 bases). CDR3 length: 18 amino acids. Germline CDR1 is SGHRS and CDR2 is YFSETQ. With 2 bases removed from V and 0 bases from J, the gap between germline ends came to 20 bases. The CDR3 loop reads CASSFISAGATANYGYTF. CDR3 DNA sequence: TGCGCCAGCAGCTTCATAAGCGCAGGGGCCACAGCTAACTATGGCTACACCTTC.

This clone was seen only a few times. The V call is TRBV7-6, the J call TRBJ2-2; TRBD2 agrees at 11 bases. The CDR3 has 19 amino acids. V was pared by 2 bases and J by 6 bases, with 14 bases of the junction left unmatched. Germline loops: CDR1 SGHVS, CDR2 FNYEAQ. This CDR3 is CASSLNSQGTSGFSGELFF. The DNA for the CDR3 is TGTGCCAGCAGCTTAAACTCCCAAGGGACTAGCGGATTCTCCGGGGAGCTGTTTTTT.

This clone was detected once. The rearrangement uses TRBV27 and TRBJ2-7; a possible D gene is TRBD1 (6 bases). CDR3 length equals 16 residues. V was clipped by 5 bases and J by 3 bases, with 20 bases between them. The germline CDR1 and CDR2 sequences are MNHEY and SMNVEV (reference sequence). The CDR3 DNA reads as TGTGCCAGCAGTGTCCTAAGGCCTAGGGGGTTCTACGAGCAGTACTTC. Its translation is CASSVLRPRGFYEQYF.

V and J are TRBV2 and TRBJ2-7; TRBD1 matches at 8 bases. The trim removed 5 bases at V and 3 bases at J, leaving 12 bases unmatched. This CDR3 is 16 amino acids long. CDR1 and CDR2 from the germline V gene are SNHLY and FYNNEI. In nucleotides, the CDR3 is TGTGCCAGCAGTTCCCGGACAGGGCCCACGGGCTACGAGCAGTACTTC. This gives the protein CASSSRTGPTGYEQYF.

The chain uses TRBV29-1 and TRBJ1-2; the D is unclear. The CDR3 spans 16 residues. V lost 0 bases and J 0 bases, leaving 14 bases between the germline ends. The germline V gene encodes CDR1 SQVTM and CDR2 ANQGSEA. CDR3 loop: CSVEDGPALANYGYTF. The CDR3 nucleotides are TGCAGCGTTGAAGATGGCCCGGCTCTAGCTAACTATGGCTACACCTTC.

The chain couples TRBV11-2 to TRBJ2-7; 11 nucleotides match TRBD2. With 4 bases clipped from V and 3 bases from J, the junction kept 2 bases outside the gene matches. Germline-derived CDR1 and CDR2 are SGHAT and FQNNGV. The CDR3 has 14 residues. CDR3 protein: CASSSGLAVYEQYF. Written as DNA, the CDR3 is TGTGCCAGCAGCTCGGGACTAGCGGTCTACGAGCAGTACTTC.

This chain links TRBV5-1 with TRBJ2-7; D is unclear. Trimming left V 4 bases short and J 4 bases short, with 9 bases between. This CDR3 comprises 12 residues. The germline V gene encodes CDR1 SGHRS and CDR2 YFSETQ. The CDR3 sequence: CASSRGKYEQYF. CDR3 bases: TGCGCCAGCAGCCGAGGAAAGTACGAGCAGTACTTC.

J is TRBJ1-4 and V is TRBV7-2; a possible D gene is TRBD1 (6 bases). CDR3 size: 13 residues. The V end was cut by 2 bases, the J end by 13 bases, with 14 bases between. Germline V lookup: CDR1 SGHTA, CDR2 FQGNSA. The CDR3 bases are TGTGCCAGCAGCTTATGGACAGATCCCCGACTGTTTTTT. Its protein product is CASSLWTDPRLFF.

The chain recombines TRBV30 with TRBJ2-1, with 9 nucleotides matching TRBD2. Trimming cost V 0 bases and J 4 bases; bases outside gene matches: 7. There are 16 residues in the CDR3. The germline CDR1 and CDR2 sequences are GTSNPN and SVGIG (reference sequence). CDR3 DNA sequence: TGTGCCTGGAGTGTACCTAGTAGCGGGAGTTACAATGAGCAGTTCTTC. It yields the protein CAWSVPSSGSYNEQFF.

The chain is built from TRBV27 and TRBJ2-3; 12 nucleotides align to TRBD2. J was trimmed by 4 bases and V by 8 bases; bases with no gene match: 7. Germline CDR1 MNHEY, CDR2 SMNVEV (reference sequence). The CDR3 runs 15 residues. As DNA, the CDR3 is TGTGCCAGCTCGGCTAGCGGGGGGGTTGCAGATACGCAGTATTTT. As protein: CASSASGGVADTQYF.

The rearrangement joins TRBV7-6 to TRBJ2-2; possible D gene TRBD1, 6 bases. This CDR3 has 16 residues. The V end was cut by 4 bases, the J end by 1 base, with 13 bases between. CDR1 is SGHVS and CDR2 is FNYEAQ in the germline V gene. The CDR3 DNA reads TGTGCCAGCAGCTCCGCCCCGGACAGGAACACCGGGGAGCTGTTTTTT. Amino acid sequence: CASSSAPDRNTGELFF.